This entry concerns a single TCR beta chain. Its recognized antigen is unknown. Per-base qualities were not stored, and no clone one base away is much larger. The data stem from a study of T cells after posttransplantation cyclophosphamide (dated by TCRdb to 2016 to 2018). Regarding the study in general: Using TRB sequencing, the study followed how the T cell repertoire reconstituted after myeloablative bone marrow transplantation in which posttransplantation cyclophosphamide served as GVHD prophylaxis. Blood from every one of the approximately 37 PTCy patients who had 1-year posttransplant specimens underwent TRB sequencing. In 3 patients, TRB sequencing was also performed on up to 3 more blood samples taken 2 to 5.2 years after transplant, and in a handful of patients, pretransplant blood was also TRB-sequenced. Because TRA and TRB clonality correlated tightly in fewer than ten samples, later TCR analyses were limited to TRB. Public TRB sequences were searched against a database of over 3,000 sequences associated with responses to pathogens, tumor antigens, self-antigens and alloantigens. Antigen receptor sequencing was done on samples from 35 to 40 PTCy-treated patients and from more than 15 related bone marrow donors of those patients.

Related bone marrow donors provided peripheral blood samples on the day of marrow donation. Peripheral blood and bone marrow mononuclear cells were isolated by Ficoll-Hypaque density centrifugation and were cryopreserved. The CDR3 measures 14 amino acids from cysteine to phenylalanine. Just CDR3 DNA is preserved here, 42 bases in frame from base 1. Looking up the germline V gene yields CDR1 MDHEN and CDR2 SYDVKM. V gives up 4 bases and J gives up 4 bases, and the segment between their germline ends measures 14 bases. Genomic DNA was used for TRB sequencing, which was performed with the immunoSEQ assay at survey resolution or with the hsTCRB kit. Per the original workflow: Initial read processing used immunoSEQ software, and repertoire analyses used the LymphoSeq R package. Clonality was computed as 1 minus normalized Shannon entropy, and a Gini coefficient was also calculated for each TRB dataset. Phenotypes of unsorted samples were inferred by mapping TRB sequences from sorted subsets of the recipient or donor onto unsorted samples of the same recipient. TCRdb provides this immuneACCESS table in a form limited to in-frame rearrangements. Some clones are lacking; in checked studies, under half of them reflect an unresolved V gene, and why the rest are absent is not known. The D gene and trimming were derived from the DNA, and the V and J assignments and clone size from that table. The table gives some 39,000 clones for this sample, with none occurring only once. The ten largest clones capture about 1.2% of the sample.

Study-wide conclusions, independent of this receptor: The TRB repertoires of T cells infiltrating skin or GI tract showed only limited overlap with the TRB repertoires of T cells in blood. At 1-2 months, donor-recipient similarity was low but rose over the first year, and the later blood repertoires were often dominated by donor CD8+ memory clones. Across 45 patients, recipient CMV seropositivity and CMV reactivation were highly associated with TRB clonality; PTCy diversity was similar to CNI/methotrexate controls.

Input material: PBMCs. The chain links TRBV28 with TRBJ2-7; TRBD2 is a possible D gene, resting on 6 matching bases. This clonotype originated in a girl under 18 in good health, CMV-negative, and a related stem cell transplant donor. At the DNA level, the sequence is TGTGCCAGCAGTTGGGGGGTGGGTGATTACGAGCAGTACTTC. The encoded protein is CASSWGVGDYEQYF. Outside the CDR3, residues come from the reference TRBV28 and TRBJ2-7 proteins, so the full variable domain is: DVKVTQSSRYLVKRTGEKVFLECVQDMDHENMFWYRQDPGLGLRLIYFSYDVKMKEKGDIPEGYSVSREKKERFSLILESASTNQTSMYLCASSWGVGDYEQYFGPGTRLTVT.